This is a list of T cell receptor beta chains from one sample in a study of blood T cell repertoires in COVID-19. The data were produced by immunoSEQ multiplex PCR, yet TCRdb's version contains in-frame clones alone and is incomplete. The sample has around 250,000 clones, over 80% seen once. Specimen: PBMCs or T cells enriched from blood (not recorded which). All receptors come from a woman in her 30s with acute COVID-19. Each CDR3 is given with its conserved first and last residue. D genes are given only for firm matches. Clone size is stated in some rows and not others, as once, few, many or a class when expanded.

D	V	size	J	DNA	CDR3
NA	TRBV28	NA	TRBJ1-5	TGTGCCAGCAGCTCCAGGGGACCCACGGGGCCCCAGCATTTT	CASSSRGPTGPQHF
NA	TRBV3-1/TRBV3-2	NA	TRBJ2-1	TGTGCCAGCAGCTCCGGGACATTGATGGGGATTGAGCAGTTCTTC	CASSSGTLMGIEQFF
TRBD2	TRBV5-6	NA	TRBJ2-1	TGTGCCTCCCAGGGACTAGCGCCCAATGAGCAGTTCTTC	CASQGLAPNEQFF
TRBD2	TRBV5-4	once	TRBJ2-3	TGTGCCAGCAGCTTGGCTCTAGCGGTCACAGATACGCAGTATTTT	CASSLALAVTDTQYF
NA	TRBV18	NA	TRBJ2-1	TGTGCCAGCTCAAAACCCGGGACTGAACACAATGAGCAGTTCTTC	CASSKPGTEHNEQFF
NA	TRBV27	NA	TRBJ2-2	TGTGCCAGCAGTTCGGGGATGACCGGGGAGCTGTTTTTT	CASSSGMTGELFF
NA	TRBV7-9	NA	TRBJ2-1	TGTGCCAGCAGCCTAAGCGTGAGCTCCTACAATGAGCAGTTCTTC	CASSLSVSSYNEQFF
NA	TRBV4-3	once	TRBJ2-7	TGCGCCAGCAGCCAAGAAACTAGCAGAGGCTACGAGCAGTACTTC	CASSQETSRGYEQYF
TRBD2	TRBV19	NA	TRBJ2-3	TGTGCCAGTAGTACTAAAGCGGGAGTGGGCACAGATACGCAGTATTTT	CASSTKAGVGTDTQYF
NA	TRBV19	once	TRBJ1-1	TGTGCCAGTAACAAGCGGAGGGGCTCGAACACTGAAGCTTTCTTT	CASNKRRGSNTEAFF
NA	TRBV12-2	NA	TRBJ2-1	TGTGCAAGTCGCCTCGCCGGGACTAGCGGAAACAATGAGCAGTTCTTC	CASRLAGTSGNNEQFF
TRBD2	TRBV4-1	NA	TRBJ2-3	TGCGCCAGCAGCCATGTGGGGAGGGGCACGGCAGATACGCAGTATTTT	CASSHVGRGTADTQYF
NA	TRBV11-2	NA	TRBJ1-5	TGTGCCAGCAGCCAGTGGGAGAATCAGCCCCAGCATTTT	CASSQWENQPQHF
NA	TRBV6-5	NA	TRBJ1-5	TGTGCCAGCAGCTCGATGGGGGGGACTCGGCAGCCCCAGCATTTT	CASSSMGGTRQPQHF
TRBD1	TRBV24-1	NA	TRBJ2-7	TGTGCCACAGGGGACAGCTCCTACGAGCAGTACTTC	CATGDSSYEQYF
NA	TRBV4-2	NA	TRBJ2-3	TGTGCCAGCAGCCGCAGGGGTTTCGCAGATACGCAGTATTTT	CASSRRGFADTQYF
NA	TRBV28	NA	TRBJ2-3	TGTGCCAGCAGTCTTACTACTAGCACAGATACGCAGTATTTT	CASSLTTSTDTQYF